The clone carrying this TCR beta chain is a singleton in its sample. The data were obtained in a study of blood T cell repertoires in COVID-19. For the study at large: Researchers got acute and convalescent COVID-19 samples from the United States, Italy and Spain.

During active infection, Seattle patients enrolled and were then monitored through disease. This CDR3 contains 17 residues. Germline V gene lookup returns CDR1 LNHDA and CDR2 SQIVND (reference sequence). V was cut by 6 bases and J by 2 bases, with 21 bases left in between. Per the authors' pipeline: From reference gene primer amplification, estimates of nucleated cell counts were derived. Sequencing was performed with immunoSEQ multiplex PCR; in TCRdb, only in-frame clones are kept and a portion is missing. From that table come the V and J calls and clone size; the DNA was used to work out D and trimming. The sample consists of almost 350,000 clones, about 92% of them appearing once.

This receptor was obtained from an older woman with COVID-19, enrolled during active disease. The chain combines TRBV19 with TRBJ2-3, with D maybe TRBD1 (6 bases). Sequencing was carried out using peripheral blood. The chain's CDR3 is CASSRTAQGGYTDTQYF. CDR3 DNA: TGTGCCAGTAGCAGGACAGCCCAGGGTGGGTACACAGATACGCAGTATTTT. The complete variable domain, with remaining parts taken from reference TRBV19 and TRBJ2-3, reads DGGITQSPKYLFRKEGQNVTLSCEQNLNHDAMYWYRQDPGQGLRLIYYSQIVNDFQKGDIAEGYSVSREKKESFPLTVTSAQKNPTAFYLCASSRTAQGGYTDTQYFGPGTRLTVL.